The sequence of this T cell receptor beta chain was determined in a study of blood T cell repertoires in COVID-19. Background on the study: The analysed material was cDNA or gDNA that came from T cells, B-cell-depleted T cells, or PBMCs.

Methods used by the authors: Amplification from reference gene primers served as the basis for estimated nucleated cell counts. Method: immunoSEQ multiplex PCR; TCRdb's copy keeps in-frame clones and lacks some. V and J calls and clone size are copied from that table; D and trimming were computed from the DNA. The table lists fewer than 200,000 clones, 74% of them singletons. Trimming left V 7 bases short and J 0 bases short, with 15 bases between. CDR3 size: 15 residues. CDR1 and CDR2 (germline): MDHEN, SYDVKM. The V call is TRBV28, the J call TRBJ1-1; maybe TRBD1 (5 bases). Sequencing used peripheral blood. The TCR was taken from a woman of 80 years or more with acute or convalescent COVID-19. CDR3 coding DNA: TGTGCCAGCACTATACACGGAGGGGTGAACACTGAAGCTTTCTTT. Amino acids: CASTIHGGVNTEAFF.